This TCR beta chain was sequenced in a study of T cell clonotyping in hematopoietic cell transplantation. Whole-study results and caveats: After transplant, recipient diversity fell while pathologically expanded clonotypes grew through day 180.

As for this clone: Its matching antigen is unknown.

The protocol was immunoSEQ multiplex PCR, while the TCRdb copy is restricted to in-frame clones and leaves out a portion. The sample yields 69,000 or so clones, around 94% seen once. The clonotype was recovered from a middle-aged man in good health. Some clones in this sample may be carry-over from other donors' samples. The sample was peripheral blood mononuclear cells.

The CDR3 spells CASSLEQGTGWRMKQPQHF. The CDR3 region has the DNA TGTGCCAGCAGTTTAGAACAGGGGACGGGTTGGAGGATGAAACAGCCCCAGCATTTT. The chain carries TRBV28 and TRBJ1-5, with TRBD1 identical over 7 bases. The CDR3 consists of 19 residues. CDR1 MDHEN and CDR2 SYDVKM come from the germline V gene. The V and J ends lost 2 bases and 7 bases, in that order; junction bases with no gene match: 20.